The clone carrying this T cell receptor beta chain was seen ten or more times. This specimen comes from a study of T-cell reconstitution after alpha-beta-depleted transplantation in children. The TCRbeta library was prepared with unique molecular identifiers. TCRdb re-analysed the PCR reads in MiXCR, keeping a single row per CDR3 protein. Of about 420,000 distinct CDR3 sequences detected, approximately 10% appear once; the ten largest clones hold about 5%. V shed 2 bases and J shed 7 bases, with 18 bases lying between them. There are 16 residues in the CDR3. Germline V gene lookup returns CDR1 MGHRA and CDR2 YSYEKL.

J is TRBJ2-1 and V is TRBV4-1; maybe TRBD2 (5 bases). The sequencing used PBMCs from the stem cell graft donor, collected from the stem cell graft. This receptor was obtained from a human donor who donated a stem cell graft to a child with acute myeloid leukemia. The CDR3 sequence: CASSQTASGSGNEQFF. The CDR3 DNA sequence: TGCGCCAGCAGCCAAACCGCGAGTGGGTCGGGGAATGAGCAGTTCTTC.